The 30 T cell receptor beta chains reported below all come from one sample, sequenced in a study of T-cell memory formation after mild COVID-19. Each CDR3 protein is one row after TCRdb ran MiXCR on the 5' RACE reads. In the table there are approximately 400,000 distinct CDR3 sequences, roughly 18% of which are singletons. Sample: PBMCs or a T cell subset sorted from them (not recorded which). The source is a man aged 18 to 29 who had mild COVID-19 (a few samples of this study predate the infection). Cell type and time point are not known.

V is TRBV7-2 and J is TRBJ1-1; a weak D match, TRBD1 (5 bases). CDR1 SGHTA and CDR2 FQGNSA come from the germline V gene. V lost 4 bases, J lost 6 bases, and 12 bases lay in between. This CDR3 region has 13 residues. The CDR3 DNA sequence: TGTGCCAGCAGCTGGGGGTTGATGGCTGAAGCTTTCTTT. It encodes CASSWGLMAEAFF.

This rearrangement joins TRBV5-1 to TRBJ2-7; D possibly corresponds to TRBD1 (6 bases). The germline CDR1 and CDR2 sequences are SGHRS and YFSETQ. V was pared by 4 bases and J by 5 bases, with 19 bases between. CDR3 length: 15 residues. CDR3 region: CASSILRDMGDEQYF. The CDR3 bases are TGCGCCAGCAGCATACTCCGGGACATGGGCGACGAGCAGTACTTC.

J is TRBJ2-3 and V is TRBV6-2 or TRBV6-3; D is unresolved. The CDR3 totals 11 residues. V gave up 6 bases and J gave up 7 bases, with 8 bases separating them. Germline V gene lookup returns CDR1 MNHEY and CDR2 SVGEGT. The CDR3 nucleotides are TGTGCCAGCAGGATACTGTATACGCAGTATTTT. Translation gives CASRILYTQYF.

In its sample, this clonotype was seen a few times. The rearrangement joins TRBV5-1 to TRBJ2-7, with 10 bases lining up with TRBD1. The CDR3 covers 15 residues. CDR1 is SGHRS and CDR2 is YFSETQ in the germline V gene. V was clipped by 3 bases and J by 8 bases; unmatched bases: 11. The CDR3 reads CASSSQGQGVEQQYF. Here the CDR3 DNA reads TGCGCCAGCAGCTCGCAAGGACAGGGGGTTGAACAGCAGTACTTC.

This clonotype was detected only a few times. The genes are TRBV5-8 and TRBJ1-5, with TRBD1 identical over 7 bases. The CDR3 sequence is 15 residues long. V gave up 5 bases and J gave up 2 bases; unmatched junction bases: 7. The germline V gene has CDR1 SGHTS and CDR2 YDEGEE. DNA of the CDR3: TGTGCCAGCAGGGAATACAGGGGTGGCAATCAGCCCCAGCATTTT. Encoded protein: CASREYRGGNQPQHF.

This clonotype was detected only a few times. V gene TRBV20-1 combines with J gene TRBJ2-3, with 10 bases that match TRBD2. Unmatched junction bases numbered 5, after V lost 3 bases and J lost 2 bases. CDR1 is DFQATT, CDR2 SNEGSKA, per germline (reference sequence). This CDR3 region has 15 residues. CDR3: CSARSLAGDTDTQYF. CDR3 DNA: TGCAGTGCTAGGTCTCTAGCGGGGGACACAGATACGCAGTATTTT.

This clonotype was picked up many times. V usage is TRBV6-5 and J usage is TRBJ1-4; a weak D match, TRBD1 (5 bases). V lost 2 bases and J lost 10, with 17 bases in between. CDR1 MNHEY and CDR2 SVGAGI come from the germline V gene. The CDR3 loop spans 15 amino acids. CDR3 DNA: TGTGCCAGCAGTTACCGGGACCAGGGAGGTCGAAAACTGTTTTTT. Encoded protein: CASSYRDQGGRKLFF.

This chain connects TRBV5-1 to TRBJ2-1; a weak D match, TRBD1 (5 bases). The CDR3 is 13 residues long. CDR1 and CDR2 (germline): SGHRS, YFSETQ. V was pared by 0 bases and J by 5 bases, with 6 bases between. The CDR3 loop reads CASSLGTNNEQFF. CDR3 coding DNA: TGCGCCAGCAGCTTGGGGACAAACAATGAGCAGTTCTTC.

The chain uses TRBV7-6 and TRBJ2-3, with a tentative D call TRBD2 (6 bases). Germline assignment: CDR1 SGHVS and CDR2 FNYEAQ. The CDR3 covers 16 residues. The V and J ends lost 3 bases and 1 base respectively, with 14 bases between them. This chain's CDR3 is CASSFGGAGRTDTQYF. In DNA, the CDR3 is TGTGCCAGCAGCTTTGGGGGAGCGGGCCGCACAGATACGCAGTATTTT.

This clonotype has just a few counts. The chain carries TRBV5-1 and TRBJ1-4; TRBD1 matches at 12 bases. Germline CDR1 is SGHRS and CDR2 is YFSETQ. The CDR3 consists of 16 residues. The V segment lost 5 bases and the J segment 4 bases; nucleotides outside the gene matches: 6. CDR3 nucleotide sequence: TGCGCCAGCAGTGCGGGACAGGGGGCCGTTAATGAAAAACTGTTTTTT. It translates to CASSAGQGAVNEKLFF.

The CDR3 nucleotides read TGTGCCAGCAAAGAGTCCAGGGGGTTGGTTCAGCCCCAGCATTTT. Its protein product is CASKESRGLVQPQHF. The chain couples TRBV28 to TRBJ1-5; 7 nucleotides match TRBD1. Unmatched junction bases numbered 12, after V lost 7 bases and J lost 6 bases. Germline values: CDR1 MDHEN, CDR2 SYDVKM. The CDR3 extends over 15 amino acids.

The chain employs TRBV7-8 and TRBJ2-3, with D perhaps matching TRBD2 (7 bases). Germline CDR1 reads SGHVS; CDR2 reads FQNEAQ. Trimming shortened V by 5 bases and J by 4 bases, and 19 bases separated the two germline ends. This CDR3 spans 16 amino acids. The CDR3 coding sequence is TGTGCCAGCAGCCCCCAGGGGAGCGGGGCCGCAGATACGCAGTATTTT. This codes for CASSPQGSGAADTQYF.

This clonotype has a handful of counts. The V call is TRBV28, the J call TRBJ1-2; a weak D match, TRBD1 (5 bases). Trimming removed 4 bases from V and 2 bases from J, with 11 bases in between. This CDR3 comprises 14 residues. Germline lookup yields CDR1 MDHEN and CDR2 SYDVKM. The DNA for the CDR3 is TGTGCCAGCAGTTCGGAGGGGTCCAACTATGGCTACACCTTC. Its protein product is CASSSEGSNYGYTF.

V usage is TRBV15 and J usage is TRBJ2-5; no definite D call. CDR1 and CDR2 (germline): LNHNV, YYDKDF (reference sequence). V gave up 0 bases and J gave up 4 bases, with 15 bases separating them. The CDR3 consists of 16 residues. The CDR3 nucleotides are TGTGCCACCAGCAGAGATGGTGGGCGTTTAACAGAGACCCAGTACTTC. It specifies CATSRDGGRLTETQYF.

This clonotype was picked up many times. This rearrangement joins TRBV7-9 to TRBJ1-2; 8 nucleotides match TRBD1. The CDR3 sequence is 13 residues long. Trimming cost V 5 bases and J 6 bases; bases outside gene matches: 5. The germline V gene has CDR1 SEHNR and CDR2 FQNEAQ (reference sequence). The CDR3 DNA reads TGTGCCAGCAGCGCAGGACAGGGCGATGGCTACACCTTC. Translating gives CASSAGQGDGYTF.

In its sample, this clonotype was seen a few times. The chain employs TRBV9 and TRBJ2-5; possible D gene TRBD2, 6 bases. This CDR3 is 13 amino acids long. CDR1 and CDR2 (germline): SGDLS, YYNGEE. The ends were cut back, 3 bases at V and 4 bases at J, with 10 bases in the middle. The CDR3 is CASSGLVGETQYF. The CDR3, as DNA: TGTGCCAGCAGCGGACTAGTCGGAGAGACCCAGTACTTC.

The CDR3 DNA follows: TGTGCCAGCAGCTTAATGGGCCAAGAGACCCAGTACTTC. Translating it yields CASSLMGQETQYF. The chain carries TRBV7-2 and TRBJ2-5; D is ambiguous. Trimming removed 2 bases at V and 1 base at J, with 5 bases between. The CDR3 sequence is 13 residues long. Germline CDR1 reads SGHTA; CDR2 reads FQGNSA.

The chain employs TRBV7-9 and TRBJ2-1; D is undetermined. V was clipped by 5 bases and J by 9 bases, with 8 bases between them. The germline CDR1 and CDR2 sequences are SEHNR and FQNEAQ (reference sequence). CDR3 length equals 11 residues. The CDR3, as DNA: TGTGCCAGCAGCCTCCGACCTGAGCAGTTCTTC. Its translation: CASSLRPEQFF.

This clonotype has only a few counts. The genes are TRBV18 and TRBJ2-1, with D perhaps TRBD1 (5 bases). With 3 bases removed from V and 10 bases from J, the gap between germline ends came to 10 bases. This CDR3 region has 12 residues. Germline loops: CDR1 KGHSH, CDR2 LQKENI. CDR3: CASSPGSGEQFF. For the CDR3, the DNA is TGTGCCAGCTCACCCGGCTCAGGGGAGCAGTTCTTC. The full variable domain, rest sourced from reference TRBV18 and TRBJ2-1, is NAGVMQNPRHLVRRRGQEARLRCSPMKGHSHVYWYRQLPEEGLKFMVYLQKENIIDESGMPKERFSAEFPKEGPSILRIQQVVRGDSAAYFCASSPGSGEQFFGPGTRLTVL.

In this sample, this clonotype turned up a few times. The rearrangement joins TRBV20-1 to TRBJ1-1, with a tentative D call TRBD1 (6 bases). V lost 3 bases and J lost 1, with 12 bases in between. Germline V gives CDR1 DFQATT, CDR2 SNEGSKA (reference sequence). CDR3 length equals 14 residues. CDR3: CSAREGGRNTEAFF. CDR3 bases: TGCAGTGCTAGGGAGGGGGGTCGGAACACTGAAGCTTTCTTT.

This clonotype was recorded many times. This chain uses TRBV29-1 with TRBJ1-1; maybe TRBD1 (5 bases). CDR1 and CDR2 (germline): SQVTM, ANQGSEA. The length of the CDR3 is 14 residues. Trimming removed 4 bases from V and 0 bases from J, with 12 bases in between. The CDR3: CSVGAGALNTEAFF. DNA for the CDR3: TGCAGCGTTGGTGCCGGGGCCCTGAACACTGAAGCTTTCTTT. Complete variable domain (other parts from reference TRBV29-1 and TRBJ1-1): SAVISQKPSRDICQRGTSLTIQCQVDSQVTMMFWYRQQPGQSLTLIATANQGSEATYESGFVIDKFPISRPNLTFSTLTVSNMSPEDSSIYLCSVGAGALNTEAFFGQGTRLTVV.

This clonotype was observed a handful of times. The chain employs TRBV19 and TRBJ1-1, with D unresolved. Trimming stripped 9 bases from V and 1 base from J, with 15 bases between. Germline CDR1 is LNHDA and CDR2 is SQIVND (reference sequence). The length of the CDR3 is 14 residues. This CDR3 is CASASSKKNTEAFF. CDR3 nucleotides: TGTGCCAGCGCCTCTTCAAAAAAGAACACTGAAGCTTTCTTT.

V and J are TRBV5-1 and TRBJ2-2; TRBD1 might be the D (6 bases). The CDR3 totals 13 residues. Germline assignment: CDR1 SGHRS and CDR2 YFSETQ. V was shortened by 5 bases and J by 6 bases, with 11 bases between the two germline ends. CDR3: CASSPGTPGELFF. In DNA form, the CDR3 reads TGCGCCAGCAGTCCCGGGACACCCGGGGAGCTGTTTTTT.

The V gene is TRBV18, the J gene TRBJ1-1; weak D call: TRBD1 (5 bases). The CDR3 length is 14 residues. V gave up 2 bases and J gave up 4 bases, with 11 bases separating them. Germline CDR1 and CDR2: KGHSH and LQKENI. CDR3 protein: CASSPMGGGTEAFF. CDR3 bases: TGTGCCAGCTCACCAATGGGGGGTGGCACTGAAGCTTTCTTT.

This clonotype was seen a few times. The CDR3 nucleotides read TGTGCCAGCAGTCGACAGGGGGCGTTGGAGCAGTACGTC. It encodes CASSRQGALEQYV. The rearrangement uses TRBV6-5 and TRBJ2-7, with TRBD1 matching over 10 bases. Germline CDR1 is MNHEY and CDR2 is SVGAGI. V gave up 5 bases and J gave up 7 bases; unmatched junction bases: 5. The CDR3 has 13 amino acids.

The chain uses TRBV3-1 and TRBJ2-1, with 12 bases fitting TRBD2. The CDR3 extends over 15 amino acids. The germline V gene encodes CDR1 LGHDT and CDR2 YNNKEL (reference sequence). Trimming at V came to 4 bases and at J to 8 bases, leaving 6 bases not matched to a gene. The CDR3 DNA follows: TGTGCCAGCAGCCGAAGACTAGCGGGGGTTGATGAGCAGTTCTTC. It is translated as CASSRRLAGVDEQFF.

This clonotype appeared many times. In nucleotides, the CDR3 is TGCAGCGTTGACTCCGGGTCCTACGAGCAGTACTTC. It codes for CSVDSGSYEQYF. The genes are TRBV29-1 and TRBJ2-7; D gene unclear. The germline gives CDR1 SQVTM, CDR2 ANQGSEA. Trimming stripped 3 bases from V and 1 base from J, with 7 bases between. The CDR3 loop spans 12 amino acids.

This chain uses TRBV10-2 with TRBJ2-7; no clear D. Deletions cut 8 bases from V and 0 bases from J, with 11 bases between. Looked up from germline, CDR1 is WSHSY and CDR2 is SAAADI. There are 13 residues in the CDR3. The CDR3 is CASLETSSYEQYF. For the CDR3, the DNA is TGCGCCAGCCTCGAAACAAGCTCCTACGAGCAGTACTTC.

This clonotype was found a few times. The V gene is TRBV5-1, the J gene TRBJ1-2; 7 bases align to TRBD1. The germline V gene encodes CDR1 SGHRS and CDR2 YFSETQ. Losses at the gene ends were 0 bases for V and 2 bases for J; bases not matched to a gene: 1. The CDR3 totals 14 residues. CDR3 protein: CASSLGDRNYGYTF. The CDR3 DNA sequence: TGCGCCAGCAGCTTGGGGGACAGAAACTATGGCTACACCTTC.

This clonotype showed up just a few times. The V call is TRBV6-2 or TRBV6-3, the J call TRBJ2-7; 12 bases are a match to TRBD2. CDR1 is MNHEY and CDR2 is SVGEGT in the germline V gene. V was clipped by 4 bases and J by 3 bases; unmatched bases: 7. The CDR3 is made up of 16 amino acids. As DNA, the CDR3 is TGTGCCAGCAGTTTACGACTAGCGGGGGACCACTACGAGCAGTACTTC. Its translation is CASSLRLAGDHYEQYF.